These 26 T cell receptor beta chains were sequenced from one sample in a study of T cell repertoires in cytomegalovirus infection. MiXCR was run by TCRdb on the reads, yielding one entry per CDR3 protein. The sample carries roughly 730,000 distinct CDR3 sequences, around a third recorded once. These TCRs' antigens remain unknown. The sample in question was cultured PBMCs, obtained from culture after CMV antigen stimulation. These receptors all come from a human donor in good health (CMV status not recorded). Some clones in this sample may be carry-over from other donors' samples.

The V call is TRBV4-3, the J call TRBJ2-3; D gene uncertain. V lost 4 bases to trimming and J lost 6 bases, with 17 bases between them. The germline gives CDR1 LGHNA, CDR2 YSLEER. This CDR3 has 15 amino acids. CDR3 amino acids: CASSRKAYSGDTQYF. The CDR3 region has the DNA TGCGCCAGCAGCCGCAAAGCGTACTCCGGGGATACGCAGTATTTT.

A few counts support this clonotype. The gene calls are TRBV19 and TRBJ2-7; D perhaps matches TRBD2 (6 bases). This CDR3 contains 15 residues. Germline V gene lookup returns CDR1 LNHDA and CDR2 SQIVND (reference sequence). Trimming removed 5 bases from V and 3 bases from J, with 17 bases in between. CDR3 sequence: CASSLGPGAFYEQYF. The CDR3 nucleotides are TGTGCCAGTAGTTTGGGCCCGGGAGCCTTCTACGAGCAGTACTTC.

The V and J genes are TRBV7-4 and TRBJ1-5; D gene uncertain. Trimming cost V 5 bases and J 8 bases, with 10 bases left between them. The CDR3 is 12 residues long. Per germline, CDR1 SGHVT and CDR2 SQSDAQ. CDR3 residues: CASSTLDEPQHF. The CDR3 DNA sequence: TGTGCCAGCAGCACCCTCGACGAGCCCCAGCATTTT.

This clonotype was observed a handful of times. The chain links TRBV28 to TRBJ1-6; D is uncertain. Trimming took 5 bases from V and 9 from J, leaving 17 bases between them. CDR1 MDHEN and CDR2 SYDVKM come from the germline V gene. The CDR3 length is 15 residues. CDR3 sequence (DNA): TGTGCCAGCAGTCCGAACGGCGCGGCTTCTTCACCCCTCCACTTT. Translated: CASSPNGAASSPLHF.

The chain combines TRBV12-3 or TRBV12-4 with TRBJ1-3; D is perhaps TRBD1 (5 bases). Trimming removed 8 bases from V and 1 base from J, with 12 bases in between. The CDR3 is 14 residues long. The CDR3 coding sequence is TGTGCCAGCGGGGACGTCGGGTCTGGAAACACCATATATTTT. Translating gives CASGDVGSGNTIYF.

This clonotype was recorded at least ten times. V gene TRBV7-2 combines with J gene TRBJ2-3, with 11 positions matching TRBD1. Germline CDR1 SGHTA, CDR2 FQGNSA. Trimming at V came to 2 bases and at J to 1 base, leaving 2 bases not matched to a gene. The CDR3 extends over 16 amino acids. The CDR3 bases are TGTGCCAGCAGCTTACGGACAGGGGGCGGCACAGATACGCAGTATTTT. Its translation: CASSLRTGGGTDTQYF.

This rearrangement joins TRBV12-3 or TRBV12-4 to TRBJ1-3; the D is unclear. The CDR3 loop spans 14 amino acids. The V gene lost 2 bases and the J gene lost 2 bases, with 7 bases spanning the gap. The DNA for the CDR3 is TGTGCCAGCAGTTTAACTTCGGCTGGAAACACCATATATTTT. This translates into CASSLTSAGNTIYF.

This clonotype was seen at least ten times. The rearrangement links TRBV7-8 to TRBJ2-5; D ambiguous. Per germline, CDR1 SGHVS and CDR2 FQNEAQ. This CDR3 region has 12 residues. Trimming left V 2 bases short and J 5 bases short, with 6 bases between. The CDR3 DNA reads TGTGCCAGCAGCTTAAATCGGGAGACCCAGTACTTC. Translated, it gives CASSLNRETQYF.

The chain's CDR3 is CASSLALGGLRDTQYF. CDR3 in DNA: TGTGCCAGCAGTTTAGCGTTAGGCGGCTTGAGGGATACGCAGTATTTT. This chain connects TRBV12-3 or TRBV12-4 to TRBJ2-3; D unresolved. The CDR3 is 16 amino acids. V was cut by 0 bases and J by 6 bases, with 16 bases left in between.

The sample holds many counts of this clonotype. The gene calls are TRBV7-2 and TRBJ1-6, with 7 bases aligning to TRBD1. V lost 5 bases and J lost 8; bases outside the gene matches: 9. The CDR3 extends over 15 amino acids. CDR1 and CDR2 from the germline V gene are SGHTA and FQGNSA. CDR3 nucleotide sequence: TGTGCCAGCAGCCAATGGACAGGCTGGGATTCACCCCTCCACTTT. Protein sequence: CASSQWTGWDSPLHF. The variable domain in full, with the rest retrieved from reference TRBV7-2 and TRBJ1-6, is GAGVSQSPSNKVTEKGKDVELRCDPISGHTALYWYRQSLGQGLEFLIYFQGNSAPDKSGLPSDRFSAERTGGSVSTLTIQRTQQEDSAVYLCASSQWTGWDSPLHFGNGTRLTVT.

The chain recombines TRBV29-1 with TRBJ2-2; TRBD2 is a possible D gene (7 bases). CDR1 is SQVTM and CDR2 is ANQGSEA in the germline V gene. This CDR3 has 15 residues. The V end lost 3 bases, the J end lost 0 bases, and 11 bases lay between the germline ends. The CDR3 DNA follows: TGCAGCGTTGATGCGGGGGCGGCGAACACCGGGGAGCTGTTTTTT. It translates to CSVDAGAANTGELFF.

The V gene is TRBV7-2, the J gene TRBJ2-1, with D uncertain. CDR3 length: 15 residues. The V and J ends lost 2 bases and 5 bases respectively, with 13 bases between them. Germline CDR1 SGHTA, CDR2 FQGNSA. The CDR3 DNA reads TGTGCCAGCAGCTTACTCTTGGCGGAGCACAATGAGCAGTTCTTC. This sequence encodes CASSLLLAEHNEQFF.

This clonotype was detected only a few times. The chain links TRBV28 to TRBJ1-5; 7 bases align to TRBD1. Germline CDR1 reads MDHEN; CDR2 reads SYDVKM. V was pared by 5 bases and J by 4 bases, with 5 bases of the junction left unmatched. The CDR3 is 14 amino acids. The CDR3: CASSPDRENQPQHF. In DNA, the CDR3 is TGTGCCAGCAGTCCCGACAGGGAGAATCAGCCCCAGCATTTT. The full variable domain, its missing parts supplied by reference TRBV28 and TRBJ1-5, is DVKVTQSSRYLVKRTGEKVFLECVQDMDHENMFWYRQDPGLGLRLIYFSYDVKMKEKGDIPEGYSVSREKKERFSLILESASTNQTSMYLCASSPDRENQPQHFGDGTRLSIL.

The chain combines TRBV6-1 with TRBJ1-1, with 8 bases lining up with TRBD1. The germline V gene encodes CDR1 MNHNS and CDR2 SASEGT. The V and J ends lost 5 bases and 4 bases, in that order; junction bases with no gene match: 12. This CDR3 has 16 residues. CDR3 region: CASSQTGAAGGTEAFF. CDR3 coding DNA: TGTGCCAGCAGTCAGACAGGGGCCGCGGGGGGCACTGAAGCTTTCTTT.

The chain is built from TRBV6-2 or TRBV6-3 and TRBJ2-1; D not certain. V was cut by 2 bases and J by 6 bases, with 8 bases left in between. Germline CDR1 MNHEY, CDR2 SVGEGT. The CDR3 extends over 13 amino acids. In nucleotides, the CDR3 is TGTGCCAGCAGTTACACCCTGGCCAATGAGCAGTTCTTC. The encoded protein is CASSYTLANEQFF.

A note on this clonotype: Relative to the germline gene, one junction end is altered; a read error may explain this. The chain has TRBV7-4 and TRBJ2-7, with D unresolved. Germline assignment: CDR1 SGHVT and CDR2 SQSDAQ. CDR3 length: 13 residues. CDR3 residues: CASTLTPTYEQYF. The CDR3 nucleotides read TGTGCCAGCACCCTTACACCAACCTACGAGCAGTACTTT.

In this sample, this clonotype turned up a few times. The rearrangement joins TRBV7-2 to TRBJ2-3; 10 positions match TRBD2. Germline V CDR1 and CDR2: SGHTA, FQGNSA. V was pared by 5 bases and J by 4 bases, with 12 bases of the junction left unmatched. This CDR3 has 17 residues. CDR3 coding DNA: TGTGCCAGCAGCATAGACGTCCTAGCGGGAGTACCAGATACGCAGTATTTT. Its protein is CASSIDVLAGVPDTQYF. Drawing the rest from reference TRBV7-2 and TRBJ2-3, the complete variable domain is GAGVSQSPSNKVTEKGKDVELRCDPISGHTALYWYRQSLGQGLEFLIYFQGNSAPDKSGLPSDRFSAERTGGSVSTLTIQRTQQEDSAVYLCASSIDVLAGVPDTQYFGPGTRLTVL.

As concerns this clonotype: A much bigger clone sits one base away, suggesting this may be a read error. The CDR3: CASSERMNTEALF. Here the CDR3 DNA reads TGCGCCAGCAGCGAACGGATGAACACTGAAGCTTTATTT. The V and J genes are TRBV4-1 and TRBJ1-1; D uncertain. This CDR3 has 13 amino acids. Looked up from germline, CDR1 is MGHRA and CDR2 is YSYEKL.

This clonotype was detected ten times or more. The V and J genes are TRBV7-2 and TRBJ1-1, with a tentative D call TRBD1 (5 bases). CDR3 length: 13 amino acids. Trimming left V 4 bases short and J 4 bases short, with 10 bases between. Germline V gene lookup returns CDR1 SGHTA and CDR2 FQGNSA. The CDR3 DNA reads TGTGCCAGCAGCTCTGGACAATTCACTGAAGCTTTCTTT. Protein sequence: CASSSGQFTEAFF.

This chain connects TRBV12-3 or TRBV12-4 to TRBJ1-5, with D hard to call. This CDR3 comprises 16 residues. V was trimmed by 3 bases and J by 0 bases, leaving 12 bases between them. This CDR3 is CASSFSLGVSNQPQHF. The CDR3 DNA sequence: TGTGCCAGCAGTTTCTCGTTGGGAGTTAGCAATCAGCCCCAGCATTTT.

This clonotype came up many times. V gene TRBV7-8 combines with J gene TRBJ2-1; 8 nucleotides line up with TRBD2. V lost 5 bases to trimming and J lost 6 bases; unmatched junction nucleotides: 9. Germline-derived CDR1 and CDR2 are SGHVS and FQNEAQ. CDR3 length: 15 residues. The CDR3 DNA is TGTGCCAGCAGCCCATCTTCCGGGAGGGGCAATGAGCAGTTCTTC. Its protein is CASSPSSGRGNEQFF.

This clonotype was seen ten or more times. CDR3 sequence reads: CASSPDGDGYTF. For the CDR3, the DNA is TGTGCCAGCAGCCCCGACGGTGATGGCTACACCTTC. The chain carries TRBV7-9 and TRBJ1-2; D is unclear. Germline CDR1 and CDR2: SEHNR and FQNEAQ (reference sequence). Trimming cost V 5 bases and J 6 bases, with 10 bases left between them. This CDR3 has 12 amino acids.

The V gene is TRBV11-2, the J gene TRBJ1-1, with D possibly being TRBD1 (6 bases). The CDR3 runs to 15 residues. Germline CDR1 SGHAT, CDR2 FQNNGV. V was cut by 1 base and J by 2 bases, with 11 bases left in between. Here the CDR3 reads CASSLVWGHNTEAFF. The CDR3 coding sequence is TGTGCCAGCAGCTTAGTTTGGGGGCATAACACTGAAGCTTTCTTT.

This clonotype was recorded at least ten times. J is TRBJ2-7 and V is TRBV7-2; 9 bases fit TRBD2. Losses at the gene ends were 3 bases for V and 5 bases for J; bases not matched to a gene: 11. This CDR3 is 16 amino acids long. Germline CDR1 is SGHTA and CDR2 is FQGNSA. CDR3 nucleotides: TGTGCCAGCAGCTTCCCCTTTGCGGGGGGGGACAACGAGCAGTACTTC. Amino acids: CASSFPFAGGDNEQYF.

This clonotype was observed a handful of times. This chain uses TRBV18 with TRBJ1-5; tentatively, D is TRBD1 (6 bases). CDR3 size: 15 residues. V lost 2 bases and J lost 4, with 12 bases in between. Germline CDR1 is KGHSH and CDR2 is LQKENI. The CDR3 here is CASSPTGTPNQPQHF. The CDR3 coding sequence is TGTGCCAGCTCACCAACCGGGACACCGAATCAGCCCCAGCATTTT.

The CDR3 is CASSARDRRGGTIYF. Written as DNA, the CDR3 is TGTGCCAGTAGTGCACGGGACAGACGTGGAGGCACCATATATTTT. V is TRBV19 and J is TRBJ1-3; 7 nucleotides line up with TRBD1. V shed 5 bases, J shed 9 bases, and the junction held 13 bases outside the gene matches. Germline V gene lookup returns CDR1 LNHDA and CDR2 SQIVND (reference sequence). The CDR3 consists of 15 residues. Complete variable domain (other parts from reference TRBV19 and TRBJ1-3): DGGITQSPKYLFRKEGQNVTLSCEQNLNHDAMYWYRQDPGQGLRLIYYSQIVNDFQKGDIAEGYSVSREKKESFPLTVTSAQKNPTAFYLCASSARDRRGGTIYFGEGSWLTVV.